This T cell receptor (beta chain) was obtained from a study of T cell responses to AZD1222 COVID-19 vaccine. Study-wide background: Some second doses came at about 4 weeks and others at about 12 weeks; these were pooled. Broader study findings: An increase in Spike-specific TCR breadth and depth was observed after two AZD1222 doses. There were vaccine-associated CD4 TCRs across spike, dominant at 160-218 and 743-854. The peak T cell response came first, and repertoires were sampled only after it.

Germline V CDR1 and CDR2: LNHDA, SQIVND (reference sequence). CDR3 length equals 18 residues. V lost 5 bases, J lost 5 bases, and 14 bases stayed unmatched. The data were produced by immunoSEQ multiplex PCR, yet TCRdb's version contains in-frame clones alone and is incomplete. Of 180,000 or so clones listed, around 94% were seen once; the top ten hold 0.6% to 0.7%. Regarding this clone: Its target is unknown.

The origin of this receptor is an adult in good health. The chain is built from TRBV19 and TRBJ1-6; 8 bases line up with TRBD1. The material was peripheral blood, obtained on day 0 of AZD1222 vaccination. The CDR3 DNA follows: TGTGCCAGTAGTCAGGCGTTCGGGAGGACAGGGAATAATTCACCCCTCCACTTT. As protein: CASSQAFGRTGNNSPLHF.